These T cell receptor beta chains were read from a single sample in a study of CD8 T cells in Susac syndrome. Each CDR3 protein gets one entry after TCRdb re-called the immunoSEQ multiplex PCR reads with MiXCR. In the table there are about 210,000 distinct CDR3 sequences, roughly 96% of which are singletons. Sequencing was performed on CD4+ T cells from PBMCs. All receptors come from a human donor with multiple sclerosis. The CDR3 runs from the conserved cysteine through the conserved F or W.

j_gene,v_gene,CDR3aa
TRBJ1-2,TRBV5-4,CASSPRVRRTDNYGYTF
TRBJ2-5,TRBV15,CATSRARRTGEETQYF
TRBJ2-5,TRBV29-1,CSVRDGWYQETQYF
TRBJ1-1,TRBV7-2,CASSFTEGTEAFF
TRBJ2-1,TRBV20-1,CSARAIHNEQFF
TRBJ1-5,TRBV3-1,CASSQDTGSNQPQHF
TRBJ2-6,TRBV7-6,CASSPNRGRGANVLTF
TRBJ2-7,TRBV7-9,CASGGQGGDEQYF
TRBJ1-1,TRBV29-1,CSVETGTYTEAFF
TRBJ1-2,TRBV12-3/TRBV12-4,CASRDPGQIYGYTF
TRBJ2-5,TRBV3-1,CASSQARRETQYF
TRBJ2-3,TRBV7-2,CASSLSGGADTQYF
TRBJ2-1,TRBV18,CASSLQGAGQGEQFF
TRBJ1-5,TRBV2,CASTQGAAGNQPQHF
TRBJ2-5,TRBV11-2,CASRMGFKETQYF
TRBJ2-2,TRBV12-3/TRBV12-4,CASSPNGANTGELFF
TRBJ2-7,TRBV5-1,CASSLGPDRGRYEQYF
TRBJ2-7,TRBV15,CATSGRLDRVSDEQYF
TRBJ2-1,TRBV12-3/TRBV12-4,CASIWGLAGDNEQFF
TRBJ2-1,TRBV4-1,CASSSAEAPSGYNEQFF
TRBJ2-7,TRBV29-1,CSVEDHGQGSKQYF
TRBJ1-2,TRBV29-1,CSALTGNYGYTF
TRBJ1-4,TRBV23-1,CASSQLTGRSEKLFF
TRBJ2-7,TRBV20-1,CSAQGWDSEQYF
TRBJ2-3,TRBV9,CASSVSPNRVDTQYF
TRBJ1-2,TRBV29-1,CSVTRSQGRGYTF
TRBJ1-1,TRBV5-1,CASSLRGDPLNTEAFF
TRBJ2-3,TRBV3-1,CASSPRGGLTDTQYF
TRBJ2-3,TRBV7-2,CASSLQRSTDTQYF
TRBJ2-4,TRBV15,CATSARTSGDIQYF
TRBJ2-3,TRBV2,CASSEMDTQYF
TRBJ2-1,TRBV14,CASSQGSGLGYNEQFF
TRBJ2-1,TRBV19,CASSIQGGYNEQFF
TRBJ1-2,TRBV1,CTSSQSRGQGCYGYTF
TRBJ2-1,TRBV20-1,CSAGGLAGVGEQFF
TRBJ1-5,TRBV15,CATSRGVDQPQHF
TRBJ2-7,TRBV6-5,CASSYAGMASYEQYF
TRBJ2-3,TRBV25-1,CASSETAGLGDTQYF
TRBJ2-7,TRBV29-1,CSVGSAPSYEQYF
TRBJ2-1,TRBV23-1,CASSHLPTGEKAYNEQFF
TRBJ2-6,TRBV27,CASKDSGANVLTF